Shown below are 10 T cell receptor beta chains from a single sample sequenced in a study of shared clonotypes between healthy human individuals. Clones were read by immunoSEQ multiplex PCR, and TCRdb kept only the in-frame ones, dropping some. The sample has over 400,000 clones, over 75% seen once. Sequencing was performed on PBMCs. The receptors originated from a woman in her 40s in good health. Some clones in this sample may be carry-over from other donors' samples.

About this clone: A read error is likely here: a far larger clone is one base away. The chain recombines TRBV7-9 with TRBJ1-4; a possible D gene is TRBD1 (6 bases). The CDR3 is made up of 19 amino acids. CDR1 SEHNR and CDR2 FQNEAQ come from the germline V gene (reference sequence). CDR3 bases: TGTGCCAGCAGCTTATTCGGTGCAGGGGTTAGTGCAACTAGTGAAAAACTGTTTTTT. It is translated as CASSLFGAGVSATSEKLFF.

The chain combines TRBV2 with TRBJ2-5; 16 positions agree with TRBD2. Germline lookup yields CDR1 SNHLY and CDR2 FYNNEI. The CDR3 extends over 17 amino acids. The J segment lost 4 bases and the V segment lost 5 bases, leaving 7 bases of the junction unmatched. The CDR3 reads CASSPGLAGGRGETQYF. The CDR3 region has the DNA TGTGCCAGCAGTCCGGGACTAGCGGGAGGGCGGGGAGAGACCCAGTACTTC.

As to this clone: Likely a read error: the CDR3 ends without its conserved phenylalanine or tryptophan. The chain links TRBV7-9 to TRBJ1-1; the D gene is possibly TRBD1 (5 bases). Germline loops: CDR1 SEHNR, CDR2 FQNEAQ (reference sequence). The CDR3 loop spans 13 amino acids. Trimming shortened V by 4 bases and J by 2 bases, and 8 bases separated the two germline ends. The CDR3 sequence is CASSYGQNTEAFS. The CDR3 DNA reads TGTGCCAGCAGCTACGGACAAAACACTGAAGCTTTCTCT.

This clone was observed a single time. The chain recombines TRBV7-6 with TRBJ1-1, with D perhaps TRBD1 (5 bases). The V gene's germline CDR1 is SGHVS and CDR2 FNYEAQ. The CDR3 has 14 residues. V shed 2 bases and J shed 0 bases, with 7 bases lying between them. DNA of the CDR3: TGTGCCAGCAGCTTACAGGGAATGAACACTGAAGCTTTCTTT. Amino acid sequence: CASSLQGMNTEAFF.

Regarding this clone: The junction and the germline gene differ at one end; a read error may be behind it. This chain connects TRBV5-1 to TRBJ2-1; 10 bases agree with TRBD2. This CDR3 comprises 13 residues. CDR1 is SGHRS and CDR2 is YFSETQ in the germline V gene. CDR3 in amino acids: CASSLEPSGRRIF. CDR3 DNA sequence: TGCGCCAGCAGCTTGGAGCCTAGCGGGAGAAGGATCTTC.

V gene TRBV7-3 combines with J gene TRBJ2-1, with D perhaps TRBD2 (7 bases). CDR3 length: 16 amino acids. The germline V gene has CDR1 SGHTA and CDR2 FQGTGA. V gave up 2 bases and J gave up 9 bases, with 20 bases separating them. Written as DNA, the CDR3 is TGTGCCAGCAGCTTAGACGGAGTAGGGGGGGCCACTGAGCAGTTCTTC. This translates into CASSLDGVGGATEQFF.

To note about this clone: A far larger clone lies a single base away; this is likely a read error. The chain links TRBV30 to TRBJ2-2; 11 bases are a match to TRBD2. Germline CDR1 reads GTSNPN; CDR2 reads SVGIG (reference sequence). The CDR3 runs to 17 residues. The CDR3 DNA is TGTGCCTCAAACCCGACTAGCGGGATGGTTCGCACCGGGGAGCTGTCTTTT. Its translation is CASNPTSGMVRTGELSF.

The rearrangement joins TRBV6-5 to TRBJ2-7; 9 positions agree with TRBD1. V gave up 6 bases and J gave up 6 bases; unmatched junction bases: 9. The CDR3 runs 14 residues. CDR1 and CDR2 from the germline V gene are MNHEY and SVGAGI. The CDR3 coding sequence is TGTGCCAGCAGCCGTCGGACAGGGGAGGCCGAGCAGTACTTC. It codes for CASSRRTGEAEQYF.

The gene calls are TRBV7-3 and TRBJ1-1; 7 bases fit TRBD1. The CDR3 contains 13 residues. The germline gives CDR1 SGHTA, CDR2 FQGTGA. V shed 3 bases, J shed 4 bases, and the junction held 2 bases outside the gene matches. The CDR3 protein is CASSFDRATEAFF. DNA for the CDR3: TGTGCCAGCAGCTTTGACAGGGCCACTGAAGCTTTCTTT.

This clone was detected a few times. V usage is TRBV7-9 and J usage is TRBJ1-1, with D unresolved. Trimming left V 3 bases short and J 7 bases short, with 9 bases between. This CDR3 is built from 12 residues. Germline V lookup: CDR1 SEHNR, CDR2 FQNEAQ (reference sequence). The CDR3 bases are TGTGCCAGCAGCTTTGGGAGGTTTGAAGCTTTCTTT. This encodes CASSFGRFEAFF. The full variable domain, rest sourced from reference TRBV7-9 and TRBJ1-1, is DTGVSQNPRHKITKRGQNVTFRCDPISEHNRLYWYRQTLGQGPEFLTYFQNEAQLEKSRLLSDRFSAERPKGSFSTLEIQRTEQGDSAMYLCASSFGRFEAFFGQGTRLTVV.